The text below deals with one T cell receptor beta chain. These data come from a study of T cell repertoires in cytomegalovirus infection. Study-level information: A matching HLA type, together with CMV infection, was signaled by public TCR beta signatures.

The germline CDR1 and CDR2 sequences are SGHAT and FQNNGV. Trimming left V 2 bases short and J 5 bases short, with 18 bases between. The CDR3 runs 16 residues. From the reads, TCRdb called clonotypes with MiXCR, one entry per CDR3 protein. The sample carries about 490,000 distinct CDR3 sequences, around 27% recorded once. This sequence joins TRBV11-2 and TRBJ1-2, with D uncertain. Input material: PBMCs. This receptor was taken from a human donor in good health (CMV status not recorded). Some clones in this sample may be carry-over from other donors' samples. CDR3 nucleotide sequence: TGTGCCAGCAGCTTACATAGTCAGAGAGACCCTTATGGCTACACCTTC. This gives the protein CASSLHSQRDPYGYTF.